These 3 T cell receptor beta chains were sequenced from one sample in a study of blood T cells in healthy people across ages. Next came a second PCR, run for about 6 to 11 cycles, which used a sample-barcoded 5' primer along with a J-beta primer mix. TCRdb used MiXCR to reprocess the 5' RACE reads, holding one entry per CDR3 protein. The repertoire holds around 870,000 distinct CDR3 sequences, about 30% seen once, with around 16% in the top ten. Sequences were obtained from blood. Every receptor here comes from a woman aged 80 or older in good health.

The V call is TRBV6-5, the J call TRBJ2-5; maybe TRBD2 (5 bases). Trimming removed 4 bases from V and 1 base from J, with 10 bases in between. The CDR3 extends over 14 amino acids. The germline V gene has CDR1 MNHEY and CDR2 SVGAGI. In nucleotides, the CDR3 is TGTGCCAGCAGTTCAGGACTGTCCCAAGAGACCCAGTACTTC. Residues: CASSSGLSQETQYF.

The CDR3, as DNA: TGTGCCAGCAGCCAAGATATTGGTCGGGGGGCAGGAGGAAACACCATATATTTT. This gives the protein CASSQDIGRGAGGNTIYF. This chain connects TRBV4-2 to TRBJ1-3; D is perhaps TRBD1 (6 bases). The CDR3 covers 18 residues. The germline V gene encodes CDR1 LGHNA and CDR2 YNFKEQ. The ends were cut back, 0 bases at V and 4 bases at J, with 19 bases in the middle.

This clonotype was counted at least ten times. CDR3 DNA sequence: TGCAGTGCAAGTAGACAGGGTTCGAACACTGAAGCTTTCTTT. This encodes CSASRQGSNTEAFF. The gene calls are TRBV20-1 and TRBJ1-1; 7 bases are a match to TRBD1. CDR3 length equals 14 residues. Trimming cost V 6 bases and J 1 base; bases outside gene matches: 8. Germline V CDR1 and CDR2: DFQATT, SNEGSKA (reference sequence).